The sequence of this T cell receptor (beta chain) was determined in a study of cytomegalovirus exposure and HLA in healthy donors. Notes on the study in general: What was likely a sequencing artifact was a cluster of highly shared sequence variants. Within an earlier analysis, most TCR beta V segments proved productive either about 90% or about 30% of the time. A later analysis appeared to link common viral pathogens to several of the most significant clusters.

The PCR was carried out with 60 Vbeta primers and 13 Jbeta primers. Profiling relied on immunoSEQ multiplex PCR, and the TCRdb table lists in-frame clones only, not all of them. The sample lists roughly 100,000 clones; 71% were seen once. In the case of this clone: Its specificity is not known.

The TCR sequence derives from a female donor in good health and CMV-seronegative. The sample comprised PBMCs.

CDR3 in amino acids: CASSFSGSFQETQYF. CDR3 bases: TGCGCCAGCAGCTTCAGTGGGAGCTTCCAAGAGACCCAGTACTTC. The chain has TRBV5-1 and TRBJ2-5; D possibly corresponds to TRBD2 (5 bases). The length of the CDR3 is 15 residues. From germline, CDR1 is SGHRS and CDR2 YFSETQ. Trimming cost V 2 bases and J 1 base, with 12 bases left between them.